A single sample is the source of the 25 T cell receptor beta chains below, sequenced in a study of blood T cell repertoires in COVID-19. The table came from immunoSEQ multiplex PCR; TCRdb's copy has only in-frame clones and leaves some out. The sample includes around 210,000 clones, more than 70% of them seen just once. The specimen sequenced was PBMCs or T cells enriched from blood (not recorded which). Receptor source: a woman aged 18-29 years who had recovered from COVID-19.

This chain connects TRBV9 to TRBJ2-3; 11 bases fit TRBD2. Germline lookup yields CDR1 SGDLS and CDR2 YYNGEE. With 0 bases clipped from V and 8 bases from J, the junction kept 8 bases outside the gene matches. The CDR3 is 16 amino acids. The DNA for the CDR3 is TGTGCCAGCAGCGTAGAGACTAGCGGGATGTCAGGTACGCAGTATTTT. Translating it yields CASSVETSGMSGTQYF.

The gene calls are TRBV15 and TRBJ2-5; a weak D match, TRBD2 (7 bases). The CDR3 is made up of 17 amino acids. Trimming cost V 0 bases and J 7 bases, with 21 bases left between them. Looked up from germline, CDR1 is LNHNV and CDR2 is YYDKDF (reference sequence). CDR3 sequence reads: CATSRDSGGGLGATQYF. CDR3 bases: TGTGCCACCAGCAGAGACTCTGGCGGGGGCCTGGGGGCGACCCAGTACTTC. Supplemented by reference TRBV15 and TRBJ2-5, the full variable domain reads DAMVIQNPRYQVTQFGKPVTLSCSQTLNHNVMYWYQQKSSQAPKLLFHYYDKDFNNEADTPDNFQSRRPNTSFCFLDIRSPGLGDTAMYLCATSRDSGGGLGATQYFGPGTRLLVL.

The chain joins TRBV19 to TRBJ1-2, with D possibly being TRBD1 (6 bases). The germline V gene has CDR1 LNHDA and CDR2 SQIVND (reference sequence). This CDR3 region has 14 residues. V lost 3 bases and J 4 bases, leaving 12 bases between the germline ends. This CDR3 reads CASSMAGASYGYTF. The DNA for the CDR3 is TGTGCCAGTAGTATGGCGGGGGCGAGCTATGGCTACACCTTC. Full variable domain (rest looked up from reference TRBV19 and TRBJ1-2): DGGITQSPKYLFRKEGQNVTLSCEQNLNHDAMYWYRQDPGQGLRLIYYSQIVNDFQKGDIAEGYSVSREKKESFPLTVTSAQKNPTAFYLCASSMAGASYGYTFGSGTRLTVV.

V is TRBV5-1 and J is TRBJ2-7; D gene uncertain. The CDR3 consists of 13 residues. Germline CDR1 reads SGHRS; CDR2 reads YFSETQ. V gave up 0 bases and J gave up 3 bases, with 7 bases separating them. CDR3 loop: CASSLAEVYEQYF. The CDR3 DNA follows: TGCGCCAGCAGCTTGGCTGAGGTCTACGAGCAGTACTTC.

Remarks on this clone: This same CDR3 is encoded by further DNA sequences in the sample. The chain couples TRBV19 to TRBJ1-5; 7 nucleotides match TRBD1. Germline V gene lookup returns CDR1 LNHDA and CDR2 SQIVND (reference sequence). V gave up 4 bases and J gave up 5 bases; unmatched junction bases: 5. The length of the CDR3 is 14 residues. The CDR3 DNA reads as TGTGCCAGTAGTAGTGGACAGGAGTATCAGCCCCAGCATTTT. The encoded protein is CASSSGQEYQPQHF.

This chain joins TRBV7-9 and TRBJ2-6; unclear D gene. CDR3 length: 17 amino acids. CDR1 and CDR2 from the germline V gene are SEHNR and FQNEAQ (reference sequence). V lost 0 bases and J 0 bases, leaving 9 bases between the germline ends. The CDR3 bases are TGTGCCAGCAGCTTAGCTTTGGGCCGCTCTGGGGCCAACGTCCTGACTTTC. Encoded protein: CASSLALGRSGANVLTF.

This clone occurred once. This CDR3 is CASSLSAGGPYNEQFF. The DNA for the CDR3 is TGTGCCAGCAGCTTATCCGCGGGGGGCCCCTACAATGAGCAGTTCTTC. This chain joins TRBV7-9 and TRBJ2-1; 8 nucleotides match TRBD2. CDR3 length: 16 residues. The trim removed 2 bases at V and 2 bases at J, leaving 5 bases unmatched. CDR1 and CDR2 (germline): SEHNR, FQNEAQ (reference sequence).

The chain recombines TRBV2 with TRBJ1-4, with D perhaps matching TRBD1 (5 bases). The V end lost 5 bases, the J end lost 6 bases, and 13 bases lay between the germline ends. The CDR3 is 14 residues long. Germline-derived CDR1 and CDR2 are SNHLY and FYNNEI. DNA of the CDR3: TGTGCCAGCAGTCGGTCAGGGTTGGATGAAAAACTGTTTTTT. It encodes CASSRSGLDEKLFF.

This clone was detected only once. V gene TRBV13 combines with J gene TRBJ2-1; possibly TRBD2 for D (5 bases). Trimming shortened V by 4 bases and J by 2 bases, and 9 bases separated the two germline ends. The CDR3 contains 14 residues. The germline CDR1 and CDR2 sequences are PRHDT and FYEKMQ (reference sequence). DNA of the CDR3: TGTGCCAGCAGCTCGGGAAACGCCTACAATGAGCAGTTCTTC. Translation: CASSSGNAYNEQFF.

This clone was found a few times. The J gene is TRBJ1-1, the V gene TRBV4-1; 10 bases match TRBD1. This CDR3 region has 19 residues. Unmatched junction bases numbered 12, after V lost 2 bases and J lost 0 bases. CDR1 is MGHRA, CDR2 YSYEKL, per germline. The CDR3 nucleotides read TGCGCCAGCAGCCAACACCCTTTTTTGACAGGGGGCATGAACACTGAAGCTTTCTTT. Residues: CASSQHPFLTGGMNTEAFF.

The chain is built from TRBV5-1 and TRBJ1-2; TRBD1 matches at 9 bases. This CDR3 is 15 amino acids long. V was clipped by 4 bases and J by 2 bases; unmatched bases: 6. Germline V gene sequence: CDR1 SGHRS, CDR2 YFSETQ. For the CDR3, the DNA is TGCGCCAGCAGCCCGCGGGACAGGGTGAACTATGGCTACACCTTC. This encodes CASSPRDRVNYGYTF.

This chain joins TRBV28 and TRBJ1-5; D is undetermined. V was clipped by 4 bases and J by 5 bases, with 3 bases between them. The germline CDR1 and CDR2 sequences are MDHEN and SYDVKM. This CDR3 has 11 amino acids. CDR3 region: CASSSDQPQHF. DNA for the CDR3: TGTGCCAGCAGTTCAGATCAGCCCCAGCATTTT.

The V gene is TRBV3-1 (or the pseudogene TRBV3-2), the J gene TRBJ1-2; D is unresolved. Germline V gene lookup returns CDR1 LGHDT and CDR2 YNNKEL (reference sequence). V lost 0 bases, J lost 2 bases, and 10 bases lay in between. The CDR3 is made up of 15 amino acids. The DNA of the CDR3 is TGTGCCAGCAGCCAAGATAGCGGAGGGAACTATGGCTACACCTTC. Encoded protein: CASSQDSGGNYGYTF.

This chain uses TRBV19 with TRBJ2-5; TRBD1 aligns across 7 bases. CDR1 is LNHDA, CDR2 SQIVND, per germline (reference sequence). The trim removed 6 bases at V and 5 bases at J, leaving 3 bases unmatched. The CDR3 runs 12 residues. The CDR3 spells CASRQGQETQYF. Here the CDR3 DNA reads TGTGCCAGTAGACAGGGACAGGAGACCCAGTACTTC. Full variable domain (rest looked up from reference TRBV19 and TRBJ2-5): DGGITQSPKYLFRKEGQNVTLSCEQNLNHDAMYWYRQDPGQGLRLIYYSQIVNDFQKGDIAEGYSVSREKKESFPLTVTSAQKNPTAFYLCASRQGQETQYFGPGTRLLVL.

The rearrangement uses TRBV28 and TRBJ1-4; D is possibly TRBD1 (6 bases). Germline CDR1 is MDHEN and CDR2 is SYDVKM. The CDR3 covers 15 residues. V dropped 6 bases and J dropped 8 bases, with 19 bases sitting between them. CDR3 region: CASSHTGKRDEKLFF. The CDR3, as DNA: TGTGCCAGCAGCCATACAGGGAAGAGGGACGAAAAACTGTTTTTT.

The chain couples TRBV10-3 to TRBJ2-3, with 8 bases aligning to TRBD1. In germline, CDR1 is ENHRY, CDR2 SYGVKD. The CDR3 sequence is 15 residues long. Trimming took 0 bases from V and 14 from J; bases not matched to a gene: 13. CDR3 in amino acids: CAISESHPGQGVLYF. CDR3 in DNA: TGTGCCATCAGTGAGTCTCATCCAGGACAGGGCGTTTTGTATTTT.

In this sample, this clone turned up once. The chain is built from TRBV7-3 and TRBJ1-2, with 10 bases that match TRBD1. Trimming took 7 bases from V and 6 from J; bases not matched to a gene: 8. Germline-derived CDR1 and CDR2 are SGHTA and FQGTGA. CDR3 length: 14 residues. CDR3 sequence: CASTDRGTLNGYTF. The DNA of the CDR3 is TGTGCCAGCACGGACAGGGGGACCTTGAATGGCTACACCTTC.

The rearrangement joins TRBV30 to TRBJ1-1; D gene ambiguous. This CDR3 has 14 residues. The V end lost 3 bases, the J end lost 1 base, and 12 bases lay between the germline ends. From germline, CDR1 is GTSNPN and CDR2 SVGIG (reference sequence). The CDR3 DNA follows: TGTGCCTGGAGCGCCAGGATGGAGAACACTGAAGCTTTCTTT. This encodes CAWSARMENTEAFF. The full variable domain, with the rest looked up from reference TRBV30 and TRBJ1-1, is SQTIHQWPATLVQPVGSPLSLECTVEGTSNPNLYWYRQAAGRGLQLLFYSVGIGQISSEVPQNLSASRPQDRQFILSSKKLLLSDSGFYLCAWSARMENTEAFFGQGTRLTVV.

The gene calls are TRBV10-2 and TRBJ2-2; 10 bases map to TRBD1. Per germline, CDR1 WSHSY and CDR2 SAAADI. V lost 0 bases to trimming and J lost 6 bases; unmatched junction nucleotides: 19. There are 21 residues in the CDR3. The CDR3 spells CASSESLMGYTGTGESGELFF. The CDR3 region has the DNA TGCGCCAGCAGTGAGTCCTTAATGGGCTATACCGGGACAGGGGAATCCGGGGAGCTGTTTTTT.

The chain employs TRBV4-2 and TRBJ2-1; D possibly corresponds to TRBD2 (6 bases). The germline V and J ends were trimmed by 1 base and 10 bases, with 14 bases remaining between them. The CDR3 totals 14 residues. The germline V gene has CDR1 LGHNA and CDR2 YNFKEQ. The CDR3 DNA sequence: TGTGCCAGCAGCCAAGTGAGCGAGCGGGCAGAGCAGTTCTTC. It is translated as CASSQVSERAEQFF.

This clone was found once. The chain uses TRBV7-9 and TRBJ2-7; the D gene is possibly TRBD2 (6 bases). Germline CDR1 and CDR2: SEHNR and FQNEAQ (reference sequence). Trimming left V 1 base short and J 6 bases short, with 13 bases between. The CDR3 runs to 14 residues. Here the CDR3 DNA reads TGTGCCAGCAGCTTAGTGGAGGGGTGGGGCGAGCAGTACTTC. Residues: CASSLVEGWGEQYF. Filled out from reference TRBV7-9 and TRBJ2-7, the complete variable domain reads DTGVSQNPRHKITKRGQNVTFRCDPISEHNRLYWYRQTLGQGPEFLTYFQNEAQLEKSRLLSDRFSAERPKGSFSTLEIQRTEQGDSAMYLCASSLVEGWGEQYFGPGTRLTVT.

The rearrangement uses TRBV10-2 and TRBJ2-3; 10 bases are a match to TRBD2. The CDR3 extends over 15 amino acids. In germline, CDR1 is WSHSY, CDR2 SAAADI. V shed 3 bases, J shed 3 bases, and the junction held 3 bases outside the gene matches. In DNA, the CDR3 is TGCGCCAGCAGTGAAGCGGGGGGGCCGACAGATACGCAGTATTTT. It specifies CASSEAGGPTDTQYF.

The chain combines TRBV2 with TRBJ1-2; 8 nucleotides line up with TRBD1. Trimming removed 11 bases from V and 2 bases from J; junction bases left unmatched: 7. The CDR3 totals 13 residues. Germline V CDR1 and CDR2: SNHLY, FYNNEI. CDR3 sequence: CAGSTGDNYGYTF. CDR3 DNA: TGTGCCGGGTCGACAGGGGACAACTATGGCTACACCTTC.

The chain has TRBV3-1 (or the pseudogene TRBV3-2) and TRBJ2-1; tentative D call: TRBD2 (5 bases). CDR1 and CDR2 (germline): LGHDT, YNNKEL (reference sequence). V dropped 1 base and J dropped 8 bases, with 15 bases sitting between them. The CDR3 has 15 residues. The CDR3 nucleotides are TGTGCCAGCAGCCAAGCGTTAGGGAGAGGGTATGAGCAGTTCTTC. This codes for CASSQALGRGYEQFF.

This rearrangement joins TRBV4-2 to TRBJ2-1; TRBD2 matches 14 bases. The trim removed 4 bases at V and 12 bases at J, leaving 11 bases unmatched. CDR3 length equals 16 residues. Germline V gene sequence: CDR1 LGHNA, CDR2 YNFKEQ. The CDR3 nucleotides are TGTGCCAGCAGCCCGGAGACTAGCGGGGGGGTCACGGGGCAGTTCTTC. Translation: CASSPETSGGVTGQFF.